Listed below are T cell receptor beta chains from one sample, sequenced in a study of cytomegalovirus exposure and HLA in healthy donors. The method was immunoSEQ multiplex PCR; TCRdb's version includes in-frame clones alone and lacks a portion of them. The sample lists around 160,000 clones, 60% to 80% occurring once. The sequenced material came from PBMCs. The receptor source for this set is a man aged 50 or older in good health and CMV-seropositive. Both conserved end residues are trimmed from each CDR3. The D gene is left open where the match is weak. Clone size is stated in some rows and not others, as once, few, many or a class when expanded.

v_call	j_call	d_call	cdr3_length	clone_size	cdr3_aa
TRBV6-1	TRBJ1-1	.	11	.	ASARVGYTEAF
TRBV6-6	TRBJ1-1	.	10	.	ASSFLNTEAF
TRBV12-5	TRBJ2-5	TRBD1	14	.	ASGLGQGGFQETQY
TRBV27	TRBJ1-1	.	11	few	ASSNGRGFEAF
TRBV27	TRBJ1-6	.	13	.	ASTLGQGYNSPLH
TRBV28	TRBJ2-3	TRBD2	13	.	ASSWIGGGVHTQY
TRBV11-2	TRBJ2-3	.	10	.	ASTPSTDTQY
TRBV7-8	TRBJ1-2	.	9	few	ASSPGNGYT
TRBV7-7	TRBJ2-3	TRBD2	14	.	ASSQVAGGDTDTQY
TRBV9	TRBJ2-5	.	12	.	ASSVDNGEEAQY
TRBV4-3	TRBJ1-1	.	12	few	ASSQDPRGTEAF
TRBV2	TRBJ2-3	.	15	.	ASRGWDRDQRGDTQY
TRBV19	TRBJ1-5	TRBD1	11	.	ASSQGAVQPQH
TRBV5-4	TRBJ2-7	.	11	.	ASSDSTGYEQY
TRBV7-9	TRBJ1-1	.	12	.	ASSLPGKNTEAF
TRBV4-3	TRBJ2-7	.	15	.	ASSQGVGGRTPYEQY
TRBV11-3	TRBJ2-1	TRBD2	13	.	ASSLGGSSYNEQF
TRBV5-8	TRBJ1-2	TRBD1	18	.	ASSLKRRTGVTMAGAGYT
TRBV23-1	TRBJ1-4	.	12	.	ASSQSKGHPKLF
TRBV6-4	TRBJ2-1	.	11	.	ASSPDSYNEQF
TRBV5-4	TRBJ2-1	.	13	few	ASSLGPLTSTEQF
TRBV27	TRBJ2-1	.	11	.	ASSSLALNEQF
TRBV5-6	TRBJ2-2	.	14	.	ASSLEQGWGTGELF
TRBV7-9	TRBJ1-2	TRBD1	12	.	ASSSGQGAHGYT
TRBV2	TRBJ1-4	TRBD1	13	.	ASSDRDRGGEKLF
TRBV2	TRBJ1-1	TRBD1	15	few	ASSDLRGQGGNTEAF
TRBV6-6	TRBJ1-4	.	11	.	ASSYTEGGKLF
TRBV7-8	TRBJ1-4	.	14	few	ASSSQGHATNEKLF
TRBV6-1	TRBJ2-2	.	12	.	ASSEAPNTGELF
TRBV5-1	TRBJ2-7	TRBD1	13	.	ASSRDRGSSYEQY
TRBV23-1	TRBJ2-1	TRBD2	17	.	ASSPREGGCRSPCHEQF
TRBV9	TRBJ1-1	TRBD1	13	.	ASSVGQGMNTEAF
TRBV11-2	TRBJ1-4	TRBD1	13	.	ASSKYGTGHEKLF
TRBV5-1	TRBJ1-1	.	11	.	ASSLRSNTEAF
TRBV6-5	TRBJ2-7	.	11	.	ASSYQKSYEQY
TRBV6-4	TRBJ1-2	TRBD1	13	.	ASSDTGDSMVGYT
TRBV11-2	TRBJ1-1	TRBD1	11	.	ASSKPGGTEAF